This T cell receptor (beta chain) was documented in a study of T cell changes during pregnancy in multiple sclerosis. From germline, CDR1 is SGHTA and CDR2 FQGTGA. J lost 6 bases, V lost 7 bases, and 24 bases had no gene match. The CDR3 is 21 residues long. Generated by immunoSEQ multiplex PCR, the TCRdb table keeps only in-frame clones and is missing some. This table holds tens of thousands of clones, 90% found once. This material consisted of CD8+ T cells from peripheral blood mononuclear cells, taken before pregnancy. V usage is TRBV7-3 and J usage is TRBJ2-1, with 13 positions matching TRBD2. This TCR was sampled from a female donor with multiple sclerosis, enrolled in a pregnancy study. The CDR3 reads CASTGTPSRLTSGGERNEQFF. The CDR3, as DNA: TGTGCCAGCACCGGGACCCCCTCTCGTCTTACTAGCGGGGGGGAACGCAATGAGCAGTTCTTC.